A single sample gave rise to the 19 T cell receptor beta chains below, sequenced in a study of blood T cell repertoires in COVID-19. The protocol was immunoSEQ multiplex PCR, while the TCRdb copy is restricted to in-frame clones and leaves out a portion. The sample holds 100,000 to 150,000 clones, 86% seen once. Specimen: peripheral blood. The receptor set was obtained from a man aged 35-49 years with acute or convalescent COVID-19.

The gene calls are TRBV6-2 or TRBV6-3 and TRBJ1-2; TRBD1 agrees at 9 bases. V trimming: 5 bases; J trimming: 13 bases; junction bases outside the gene matches: 8. There are 12 residues in the CDR3. CDR1 and CDR2 (germline): MNHEY, SVGEGT. The CDR3 DNA reads as TGTGCCAGCAGTAAAGACCGGGGACAGGGCACCTTC. Translating gives CASSKDRGQGTF.

This chain links TRBV6-1 with TRBJ1-2, with unresolved D. Germline CDR1 is MNHNS and CDR2 is SASEGT. There are 15 residues in the CDR3. V gave up 0 bases and J gave up 0 bases, with 8 bases separating them. The chain's CDR3 is CASSEAPGTNYGYTF. The CDR3 nucleotides read TGTGCCAGCAGTGAAGCGCCGGGGACTAACTATGGCTACACCTTC.

V is TRBV19 and J is TRBJ1-2; perhaps TRBD1 as D (6 bases). The germline V gene encodes CDR1 LNHDA and CDR2 SQIVND (reference sequence). The CDR3 sequence is 15 residues long. Trimming removed 5 bases from V and 2 bases from J, with 15 bases in between. The DNA of the CDR3 is TGTGCCAGTAGTGGGAGGGGGGGCGCGAACTATGGCTACACCTTC. It encodes CASSGRGGANYGYTF.

The V and J genes are TRBV7-2 and TRBJ1-5; 10 nucleotides line up with TRBD1. The trim removed 3 bases at V and 3 bases at J, leaving 2 bases unmatched. The length of the CDR3 is 15 residues. Germline loops: CDR1 SGHTA, CDR2 FQGNSA. Here the CDR3 reads CASSFDRGPNQPQHF. The CDR3 DNA reads TGTGCCAGCAGCTTCGACAGGGGGCCCAATCAGCCCCAGCATTTT.

This chain joins TRBV30 and TRBJ1-5; 8 positions agree with TRBD1. Looked up from germline, CDR1 is GTSNPN and CDR2 is SVGIG (reference sequence). J lost 2 bases, V lost 6 bases, and 3 bases had no gene match. This CDR3 has 13 amino acids. CDR3 DNA: TGTGCCTGTTCGGACAGGGGCAATCAGCCCCAGCATTTT. Protein sequence: CACSDRGNQPQHF.

V usage is TRBV29-1 and J usage is TRBJ1-2; D ambiguous. The CDR3 spans 13 residues. Germline V gene sequence: CDR1 SQVTM, CDR2 ANQGSEA. Trimming pared 1 base from V and 6 bases from J, leaving 12 bases between. CDR3 sequence: CSVEAPGENGYTF. The DNA of the CDR3 is TGCAGCGTTGAAGCCCCCGGGGAAAATGGCTACACCTTC.

This clone has only one observation. The J gene is TRBJ1-5, the V gene TRBV30, with D maybe TRBD1 (6 bases). V was trimmed by 5 bases and J by 4 bases, leaving 12 bases between them. CDR1 is GTSNPN, CDR2 SVGIG, per germline (reference sequence). The CDR3 is 13 amino acids. CDR3 in amino acids: CAWGTRGNQPQHF. Here the CDR3 DNA reads TGTGCCTGGGGCACTAGGGGGAATCAGCCCCAGCATTTT.

The chain combines TRBV23-1 with TRBJ1-1, with 7 nucleotides matching TRBD1. TRBV23-1 is annotated as an ORF whose role is uncertain. V lost 8 bases to trimming and J lost 11 bases; unmatched junction nucleotides: 11. CDR3 length: 12 residues. CDR3 in amino acids: CASPRDSELAFF. The CDR3 bases are TGCGCCAGCCCCCGGGACAGCGAATTGGCTTTCTTT.

The chain uses TRBV7-9 and TRBJ1-3; D not certain. Between the trimmed V and J ends, which lost 4 bases and 8 bases, there was a span of 6 bases. This CDR3 is 11 amino acids long. The germline V gene encodes CDR1 SEHNR and CDR2 FQNEAQ (reference sequence). The CDR3: CASSSVHTIYF. The CDR3 region has the DNA TGTGCCAGCAGCTCTGTCCACACCATATATTTT.

This sequence joins TRBV10-3 and TRBJ2-2; 10 bases are a match to TRBD1. CDR1 and CDR2 (germline): ENHRY, SYGVKD. The V gene end was trimmed by 5 bases and the J gene end by 6 bases; junction bases not matched to a gene: 6. The CDR3 sequence is 15 residues long. The CDR3 DNA reads TGTGCCATCAGTAACTCCGGGACAGGGGCCGGGGAGCTGTTTTTT. It codes for CAISNSGTGAGELFF.

V usage is TRBV9 and J usage is TRBJ1-6; 9 bases fit TRBD1. The CDR3 contains 14 residues. Germline CDR1 and CDR2: SGDLS and YYNGEE. V was clipped by 4 bases and J by 8 bases; unmatched bases: 4. CDR3 loop: CASSSRQGDSPLHF. The CDR3, as DNA: TGTGCCAGCAGCTCGCGACAGGGGGATTCACCCCTCCACTTT.

The chain uses TRBV4-3 and TRBJ2-1; 8 positions match TRBD1. Germline V CDR1 and CDR2: LGHNA, YSLEER. The length of the CDR3 is 16 residues. V trimming: 2 bases; J trimming: 3 bases; junction bases outside the gene matches: 6. CDR3 coding DNA: TGCGCCAGCAGCCAAACGAGGGACAGGTACTACAATGAGCAGTTCTTC. Protein sequence: CASSQTRDRYYNEQFF.

V gene TRBV29-1 combines with J gene TRBJ2-5, with a tentative D call TRBD2 (6 bases). This CDR3 comprises 14 residues. Germline V gene lookup returns CDR1 SQVTM and CDR2 ANQGSEA. V lost 2 bases, J lost 2 bases, and 12 bases lay in between. In DNA, the CDR3 is TGCAGCGTTGAATGGACGGGGGTACAAGAGACCCAGTACTTC. Protein sequence: CSVEWTGVQETQYF.

The rearrangement joins TRBV5-4 to TRBJ1-2; weak D call: TRBD1 (5 bases). Trimming pared 0 bases from V and 2 bases from J, leaving 8 bases between. This CDR3 has 14 residues. CDR1 and CDR2 (germline): SGHNT, YYREEE (reference sequence). CDR3 DNA: TGTGCCAGCAGCTTGGTTGGGGCGAACTATGGCTACACCTTC. Its translation is CASSLVGANYGYTF.

The V gene is TRBV29-1, the J gene TRBJ2-3; D is possibly TRBD2 (5 bases). Trimming cost V 4 bases and J 1 base, with 12 bases left between them. This CDR3 comprises 14 residues. CDR1 SQVTM and CDR2 ANQGSEA come from the germline V gene. CDR3 coding DNA: TGCAGCGTTGCGGGCCTCGGGGGCACAGATACGCAGTATTTT. Its translation is CSVAGLGGTDTQYF.

The rearrangement links TRBV12-3 or TRBV12-4 to TRBJ1-6, with D possibly being TRBD1 (5 bases). V was cut by 5 bases and J by 7 bases, with 9 bases left in between. The CDR3 has 13 amino acids. CDR3 bases: TGTGCCAGCAGTAGGAACAGGAATTCACCCCTCCACTTT. Its protein product is CASSRNRNSPLHF.

The V and J genes are TRBV6-6 and TRBJ1-3; TRBD1 matches 8 bases. Germline-derived CDR1 and CDR2 are MNHNY and SVGAGI (reference sequence). J lost 4 bases, V lost 6 bases, and 11 bases had no gene match. This CDR3 is built from 16 residues. CDR3 region: CASRQGQGLSGNTIYF. The CDR3 DNA reads as TGTGCCAGCAGACAAGGACAGGGACTATCGGGAAACACCATATATTTT.

The J gene is TRBJ1-4, the V gene TRBV24-1; D is possibly TRBD1 (5 bases). V lost 0 bases, J lost 3 bases, and 19 bases lay in between. This CDR3 comprises 19 residues. Germline CDR1 reads KGHDR; CDR2 reads SFDVKD. CDR3 sequence: CATSDLRSDGGNPNEKLFF. The CDR3, as DNA: TGTGCCACCAGTGATTTGCGTTCGGACGGGGGTAATCCTAATGAAAAACTGTTTTTT.

The chain recombines TRBV11-2 with TRBJ2-3; 9 bases agree with TRBD2. The CDR3 extends over 15 amino acids. The V gene's germline CDR1 is SGHAT and CDR2 FQNNGV. After removal of 6 bases from V and 3 bases from J, the junction contained 7 bases not matched to a gene. CDR3 DNA sequence: TGTGCCAGCAGGATAGGTAGCGGGGGAACAGATACGCAGTATTTT. The encoded protein is CASRIGSGGTDTQYF.